The T cell receptor (beta chain) described here comes from a study of blood T cell repertoires in COVID-19. Method: immunoSEQ multiplex PCR; TCRdb's copy keeps in-frame clones and lacks some. The sample yields 100,000 or so clones, more than 75% seen once. Trimming took 9 bases from V and 1 from J; bases not matched to a gene: 5. The CDR3 totals 14 residues. Germline CDR1 is LNHDA and CDR2 is SQIVND (reference sequence). Sample: peripheral blood. The clonotype comes from a man aged 25-40 years in a cohort sampled during active COVID-19. The chain has TRBV19 and TRBJ1-3; 8 nucleotides line up with TRBD1. CDR3 DNA sequence: TGTGCCAGCCGACAGGGGACTTCTGGAAACACCATATATTTT. It encodes CASRQGTSGNTIYF. The full variable domain, with the rest looked up from reference TRBV19 and TRBJ1-3, is DGGITQSPKYLFRKEGQNVTLSCEQNLNHDAMYWYRQDPGQGLRLIYYSQIVNDFQKGDIAEGYSVSREKKESFPLTVTSAQKNPTAFYLCASRQGTSGNTIYFGEGSWLTVV.